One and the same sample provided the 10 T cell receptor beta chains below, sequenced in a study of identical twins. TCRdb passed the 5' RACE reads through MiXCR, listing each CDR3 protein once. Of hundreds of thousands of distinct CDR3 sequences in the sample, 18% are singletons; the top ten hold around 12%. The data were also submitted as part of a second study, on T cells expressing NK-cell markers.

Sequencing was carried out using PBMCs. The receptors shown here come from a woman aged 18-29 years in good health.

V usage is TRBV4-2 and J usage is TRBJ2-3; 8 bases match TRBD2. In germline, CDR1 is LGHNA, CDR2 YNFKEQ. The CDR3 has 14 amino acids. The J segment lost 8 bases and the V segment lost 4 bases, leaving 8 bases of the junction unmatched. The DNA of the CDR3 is TGTGCCAGCAGCCCCGGACTAGCTGGTGTTACGCAGTATTTT. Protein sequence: CASSPGLAGVTQYF.

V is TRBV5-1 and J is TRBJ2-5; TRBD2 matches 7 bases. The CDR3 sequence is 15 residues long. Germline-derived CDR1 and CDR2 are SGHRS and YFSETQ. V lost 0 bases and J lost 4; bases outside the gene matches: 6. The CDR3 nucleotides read TGCGCCAGCAGCTTGGCCGGTCGCGGGGGAGAGACCCAGTACTTC. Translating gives CASSLAGRGGETQYF.

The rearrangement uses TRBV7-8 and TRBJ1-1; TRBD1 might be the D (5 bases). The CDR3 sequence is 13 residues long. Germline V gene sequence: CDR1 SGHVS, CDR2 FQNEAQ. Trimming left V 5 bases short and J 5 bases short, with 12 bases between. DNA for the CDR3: TGTGCCAGCAGCACTCGACAGTTTACTGAAGCTTTCTTT. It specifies CASSTRQFTEAFF.

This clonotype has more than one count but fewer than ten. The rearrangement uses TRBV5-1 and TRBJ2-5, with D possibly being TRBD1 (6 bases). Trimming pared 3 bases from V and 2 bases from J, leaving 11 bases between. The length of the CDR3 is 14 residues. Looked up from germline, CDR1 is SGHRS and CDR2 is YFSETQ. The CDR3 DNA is TGCGCCAGCAGCTACCAAGGACAGCAAGAGACCCAGTACTTC. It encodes CASSYQGQQETQYF.

The CDR3 DNA is TGTGCCAGCAGCTTGCTTCAAACGGCGTGGGGAGGCGAGCAGTACTTC. This codes for CASSLLQTAWGGEQYF. V usage is TRBV7-9 and J usage is TRBJ2-7; maybe TRBD2 (6 bases). This CDR3 has 16 amino acids. V lost 3 bases to trimming and J lost 6 bases, with 21 bases between them. Germline lookup yields CDR1 SEHNR and CDR2 FQNEAQ (reference sequence).

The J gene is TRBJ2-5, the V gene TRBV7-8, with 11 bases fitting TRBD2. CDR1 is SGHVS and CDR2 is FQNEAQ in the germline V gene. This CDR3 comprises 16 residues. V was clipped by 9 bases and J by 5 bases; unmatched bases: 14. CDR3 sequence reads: CASKTGTSGKWETQYF. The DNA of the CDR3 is TGTGCCAGTAAAACCGGGACTAGCGGTAAATGGGAGACCCAGTACTTC.

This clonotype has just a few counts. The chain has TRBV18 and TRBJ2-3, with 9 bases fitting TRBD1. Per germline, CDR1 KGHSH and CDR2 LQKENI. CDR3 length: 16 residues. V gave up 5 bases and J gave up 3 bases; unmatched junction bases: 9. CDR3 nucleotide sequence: TGTGCCAGCTCAGCCGGGACAGGGAGACAAACAGATACGCAGTATTTT. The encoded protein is CASSAGTGRQTDTQYF. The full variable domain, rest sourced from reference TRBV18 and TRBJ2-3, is NAGVMQNPRHLVRRRGQEARLRCSPMKGHSHVYWYRQLPEEGLKFMVYLQKENIIDESGMPKERFSAEFPKEGPSILRIQQVVRGDSAAYFCASSAGTGRQTDTQYFGPGTRLTVL.

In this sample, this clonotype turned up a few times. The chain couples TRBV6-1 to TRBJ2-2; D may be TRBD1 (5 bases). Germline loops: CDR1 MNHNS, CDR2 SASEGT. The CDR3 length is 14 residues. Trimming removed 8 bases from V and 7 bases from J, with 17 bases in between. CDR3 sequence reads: CASRLGERVGELFF. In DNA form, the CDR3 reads TGTGCCAGCCGGCTAGGGGAAAGGGTCGGGGAGCTGTTTTTT.

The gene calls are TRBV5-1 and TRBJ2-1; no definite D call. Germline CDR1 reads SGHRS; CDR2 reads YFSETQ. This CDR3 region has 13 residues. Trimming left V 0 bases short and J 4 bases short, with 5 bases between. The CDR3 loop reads CASSLAIYNEQFF. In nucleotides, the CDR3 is TGCGCCAGCAGCTTGGCTATTTACAATGAGCAGTTCTTC.

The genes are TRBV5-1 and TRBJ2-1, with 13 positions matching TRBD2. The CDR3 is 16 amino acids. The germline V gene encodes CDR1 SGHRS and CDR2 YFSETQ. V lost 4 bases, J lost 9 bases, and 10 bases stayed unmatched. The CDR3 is CASSLRTSGSISEQFF. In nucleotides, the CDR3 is TGCGCCAGCAGCCTGAGGACTAGCGGGAGCATCAGTGAGCAGTTCTTC. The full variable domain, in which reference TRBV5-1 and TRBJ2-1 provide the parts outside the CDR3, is KAGVTQTPRYLIKTRGQQVTLSCSPISGHRSVSWYQQTPGQGLQFLFEYFSETQRNKGNFPGRFSGRQFSNSRSEMNVSTLELGDSALYLCASSLRTSGSISEQFFGPGTRLTVL.